The sequence of this TCR beta chain was determined in a study of beta chain features in type 1 diabetes. General study points: All four CD4+ subsets of Type 1 diabetes patients contained TCRB CDR3s that were moderately but significantly shorter.

The isolated RNA, all of it, was reverse transcribed, so expressed TCRB transcripts were what got sequenced. The repertoire was sequenced with immunoSEQ multiplex PCR; TCRdb's copy has only in-frame clones and lacks some. The sample has about 900,000 clones, 17% seen once. J gave up 5 bases and V 4 bases, and 6 bases lay outside the gene matches. Germline lookup yields CDR1 SGHRS and CDR2 YFSETQ. This CDR3 comprises 15 residues. With regard to this clone: Antigen specificity is unknown.

Sequencing input: naive CD4+ T cells from blood. The source is a woman aged 18-30 years in good health. The rearrangement uses TRBV5-1 and TRBJ2-2; TRBD2 matches 9 bases. The DNA for the CDR3 is TGCGCCAGCAGCCCTATAGCGGGAGAAACCGGGGAGCTGTTTTTT. It codes for CASSPIAGETGELFF.